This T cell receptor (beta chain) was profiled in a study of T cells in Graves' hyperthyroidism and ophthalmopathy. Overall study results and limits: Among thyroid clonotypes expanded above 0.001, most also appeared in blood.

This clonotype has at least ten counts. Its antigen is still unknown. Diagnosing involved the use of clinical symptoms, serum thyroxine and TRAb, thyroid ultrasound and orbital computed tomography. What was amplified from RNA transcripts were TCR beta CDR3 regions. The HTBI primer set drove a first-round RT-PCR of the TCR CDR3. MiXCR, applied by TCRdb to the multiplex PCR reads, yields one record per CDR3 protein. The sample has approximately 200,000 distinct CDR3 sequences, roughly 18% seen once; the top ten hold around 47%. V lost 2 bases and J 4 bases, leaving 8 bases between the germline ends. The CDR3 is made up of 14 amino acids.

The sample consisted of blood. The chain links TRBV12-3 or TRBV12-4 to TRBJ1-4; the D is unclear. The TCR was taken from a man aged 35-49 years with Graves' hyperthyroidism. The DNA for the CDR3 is TGTGCCAGCAGTTTACAACGACTTAATGAAAAACTGTTTTTT. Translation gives CASSLQRLNEKLFF.